This TCR beta chain was identified in a study of glioma-infiltrating T cells after dendritic cell vaccination. Background on the study: Samples are from glioblastoma patients in Phase I and II dendritic cell vaccine trials. Between about 2003 and 2013, patients got autologous tumor lysate-pulsed dendritic cell vaccines. Study results and limitations: Few patients contributed both blood and tumor specimens.

Repertoires were generated with immunoSEQ multiplex PCR, while TCRdb's copy carries only in-frame clones and drops some. The sample shows 30,000 to 40,000 clones, approximately 82% of them seen only once. Germline V lookup: CDR1 SGHRS, CDR2 YFSETQ. The CDR3 length is 13 residues. Trimming left V 2 bases short and J 3 bases short, with 8 bases between. In the case of this clone: Its antigen is not identified.

The V gene is TRBV5-1, the J gene TRBJ1-1, with no clear D. The sample was blood, taken before dendritic cell vaccination. This clonotype originated in a human donor with glioblastoma. The CDR3 DNA reads as TGCGCCAGCAGCTTCCAGGAGGACACTGAAGCTTTCTTT. It translates to CASSFQEDTEAFF. Full variable domain (remainder filled in from reference TRBV5-1 and TRBJ1-1): KAGVTQTPRYLIKTRGQQVTLSCSPISGHRSVSWYQQTPGQGLQFLFEYFSETQRNKGNFPGRFSGRQFSNSRSEMNVSTLELGDSALYLCASSFQEDTEAFFGQGTRLTVV.